The text below deals with one T cell receptor beta chain. Its matching antigen is unknown. This sample stems from a study of CD8 T cells in Susac syndrome. Study-level results: By the study's own acknowledgment, its TCR sequencing and HLA analysis included relatively few individuals.

RNA in amounts of about 0.5 to 1 ug was reverse transcribed with random hexamers. TCRdb recomputed calls from the immunoSEQ multiplex PCR reads with MiXCR, one row per CDR3 protein. The sample includes over 150,000 distinct CDR3 sequences, over 85% seen only once; the top ten take roughly 0.1%. The germline gives CDR1 SGHTA, CDR2 FQGNSA. This CDR3 comprises 13 residues. Trimming cost V 5 bases and J 5 bases, with 11 bases left between them. Peripheral blood CD8+ and CD4+ T cells were profiled by TCR beta sequencing. The chain employs TRBV7-2 and TRBJ2-3; D is uncertain. The sequencing sample was made of CD4+ T cells from PBMCs. The clonotype was recovered from a human donor with multiple sclerosis. In DNA form, the CDR3 reads TGTGCCAGCAGCCTCTCTGCCCAAGATACGCAGTATTTT. Protein: CASSLSAQDTQYF.